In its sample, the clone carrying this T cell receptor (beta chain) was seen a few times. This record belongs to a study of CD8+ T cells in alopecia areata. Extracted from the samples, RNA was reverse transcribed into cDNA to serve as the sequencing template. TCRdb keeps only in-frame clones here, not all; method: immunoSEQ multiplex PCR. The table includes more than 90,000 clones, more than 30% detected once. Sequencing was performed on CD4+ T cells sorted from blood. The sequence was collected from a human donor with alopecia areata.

CDR3 amino acids: CASSRGGGAINEQFF. CDR3 DNA sequence: TGCGCCAGCAGCCGCGGCGGGGGGGCCATCAATGAGCAGTTCTTC. This chain uses TRBV4-3 with TRBJ2-1; 9 bases fit TRBD2. The ends lost 4 bases at V and 6 bases at J; junction bases unmatched: 7. Germline-derived CDR1 and CDR2 are LGHNA and YSLEER. This CDR3 has 15 amino acids.